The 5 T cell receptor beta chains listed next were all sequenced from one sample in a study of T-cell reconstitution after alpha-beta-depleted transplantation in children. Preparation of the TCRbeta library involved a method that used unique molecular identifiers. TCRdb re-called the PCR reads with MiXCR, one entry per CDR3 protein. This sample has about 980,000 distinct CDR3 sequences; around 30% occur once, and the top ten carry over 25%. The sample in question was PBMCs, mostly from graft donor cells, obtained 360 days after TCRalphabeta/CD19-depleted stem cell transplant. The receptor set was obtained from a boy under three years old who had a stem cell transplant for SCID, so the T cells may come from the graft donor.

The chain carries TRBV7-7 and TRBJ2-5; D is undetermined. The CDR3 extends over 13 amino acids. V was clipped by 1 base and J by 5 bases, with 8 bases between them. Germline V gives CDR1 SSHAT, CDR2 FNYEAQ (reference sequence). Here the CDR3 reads CASSLVNSETQYF. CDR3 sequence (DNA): TGTGCCAGCAGCTTAGTAAACTCGGAGACCCAGTACTTC.

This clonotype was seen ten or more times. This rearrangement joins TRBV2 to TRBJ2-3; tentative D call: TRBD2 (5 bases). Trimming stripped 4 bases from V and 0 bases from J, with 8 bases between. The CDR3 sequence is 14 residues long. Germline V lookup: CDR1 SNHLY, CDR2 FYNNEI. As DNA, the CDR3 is TGTGCCAGCAGTGCCACGGGAAGCACAGATACGCAGTATTTT. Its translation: CASSATGSTDTQYF.

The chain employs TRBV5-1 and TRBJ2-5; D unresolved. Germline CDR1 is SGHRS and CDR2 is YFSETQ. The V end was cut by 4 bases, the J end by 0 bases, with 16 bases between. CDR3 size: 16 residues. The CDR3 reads CASSNVNYPYQETQYF. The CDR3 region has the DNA TGCGCCAGCAGCAATGTGAACTATCCGTACCAAGAGACCCAGTACTTC.

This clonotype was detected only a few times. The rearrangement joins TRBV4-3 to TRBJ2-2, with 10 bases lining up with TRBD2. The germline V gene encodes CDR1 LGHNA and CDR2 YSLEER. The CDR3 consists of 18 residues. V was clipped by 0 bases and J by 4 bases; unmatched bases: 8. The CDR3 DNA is TGCGCCAGCAGCCAAGACATAAGAGTAGCGGGAGGCACCGGGGAGCTGTTTTTT. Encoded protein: CASSQDIRVAGGTGELFF.

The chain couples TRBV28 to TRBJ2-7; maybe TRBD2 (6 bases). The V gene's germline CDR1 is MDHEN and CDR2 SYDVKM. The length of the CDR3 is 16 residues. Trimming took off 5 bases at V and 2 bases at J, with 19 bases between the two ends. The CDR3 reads CASSPSDREWAYEQYF. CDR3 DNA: TGTGCCAGCAGTCCTTCGGACCGGGAGTGGGCCTACGAGCAGTACTTC.